These 10 T cell receptor beta chains originate from one sample sequenced in a study of shared clonotypes between healthy human individuals. Naive CD8 cells lacked CD45RO, underwent positive selection for CCR7 and left out terminally differentiated effector memory CD45RA+ cells. Method: immunoSEQ multiplex PCR; TCRdb's copy keeps in-frame clones and lacks some. The repertoire consists of roughly 2.1 million clones, with roughly 91% occurring once and the leading ten covering more than 1.5%. The sequenced sample consisted of naive CD8+ T cells from PBMCs. The receptors were gathered from a man between 18 and 35 years old in good health. Some clones in this sample may be carry-over from other donors' samples.

The chain joins TRBV5-4 to TRBJ2-1; 8 bases line up with TRBD2. Germline assignment: CDR1 SGHNT and CDR2 YYREEE (reference sequence). CDR3 length: 15 amino acids. After removal of 10 bases from V and 10 bases from J, the junction contained 19 bases not matched to a gene. In DNA, the CDR3 is TGTGCCCCCCGGGGGCTAGCGGGTCCCCTGGGGGAGCAGTTCTTC. Protein product: CAPRGLAGPLGEQFF.

This chain joins TRBV9 and TRBJ1-2; the D is unclear. V was clipped by 4 bases and J by 4 bases, with 11 bases between them. Germline lookup yields CDR1 SGDLS and CDR2 YYNGEE. The CDR3 sequence is 13 residues long. Here the CDR3 reads CASSTTESYGYTF. CDR3 coding DNA: TGTGCCAGCAGCACAACGGAGTCCTATGGCTACACCTTC.

In regard to this clone: Other DNA sequences in this sample translate to the same CDR3. V is TRBV9 and J is TRBJ2-7; 9 bases are a match to TRBD1. The CDR3 loop spans 14 amino acids. Germline V gene sequence: CDR1 SGDLS, CDR2 YYNGEE. Trimming took 3 bases from V and 2 from J; bases not matched to a gene: 3. The CDR3 is CASSGRDRAYEQYF. The CDR3, as DNA: TGTGCCAGCAGCGGCCGGGACAGGGCCTACGAGCAGTACTTC.

The genes are TRBV5-8 and TRBJ2-2; D is unresolved. This CDR3 spans 13 amino acids. The V end lost 0 bases, the J end lost 10 bases, and 10 bases lay between the germline ends. The germline V gene encodes CDR1 SGHTS and CDR2 YDEGEE. CDR3 sequence: CASSLAPPEELFF. The DNA of the CDR3 is TGTGCCAGCAGCTTGGCGCCACCCGAGGAGCTGTTTTTT.

The chain links TRBV30 to TRBJ2-7; D possibly corresponds to TRBD1 (6 bases). Germline CDR1 reads GTSNPN; CDR2 reads SVGIG (reference sequence). CDR3 length: 14 residues. Between the trimmed V and J ends, which lost 1 base and 4 bases, there was a span of 14 bases. CDR3: CAWSEQGLGYEQYF. The DNA of the CDR3 is TGTGCCTGGAGTGAGCAGGGGCTGGGTTACGAGCAGTACTTC.

The chain uses TRBV7-9 and TRBJ2-1; no definite D call. The V gene lost 5 bases and the J gene lost 2 bases, with 7 bases spanning the gap. The V gene's germline CDR1 is SEHNR and CDR2 FQNEAQ (reference sequence). This CDR3 region has 13 residues. CDR3 region: CASSPEAYNEQFF. The CDR3, as DNA: TGTGCCAGCAGCCCCGAGGCCTACAATGAGCAGTTCTTC.

The J gene is TRBJ2-1, the V gene TRBV9, with 7 bases lining up with TRBD2. CDR1 is SGDLS and CDR2 is YYNGEE in the germline V gene. V shed 3 bases and J 8 bases; nucleotides not matched to a gene: 11. The length of the CDR3 is 15 residues. This CDR3 reads CASSGAGNRIDEQFF. The CDR3 DNA is TGTGCCAGCAGCGGAGCGGGAAACCGGATCGATGAGCAGTTCTTC. The whole variable domain, remainder taken from reference TRBV9 and TRBJ2-1, is DSGVTQTPKHLITATGQRVTLRCSPRSGDLSVYWYQQSLDQGLQFLIQYYNGEERAKGNILERFSAQQFPDLHSELNLSSLELGDSALYFCASSGAGNRIDEQFFGPGTRLTVL.

The CDR3 reads CASSLHSLNEQFF. CDR3 bases: TGTGCCAGCAGTTTACACAGTTTGAATGAGCAGTTCTTC. The genes are TRBV27 and TRBJ2-1; D is unresolved. Germline lookup yields CDR1 MNHEY and CDR2 SMNVEV (reference sequence). Trimming pared 2 bases from V and 7 bases from J, leaving 9 bases between. The CDR3 extends over 13 amino acids.

The chain is built from TRBV9 and TRBJ2-7, with D possibly being TRBD2 (6 bases). Germline loops: CDR1 SGDLS, CDR2 YYNGEE. V dropped 3 bases and J dropped 0 bases, with 10 bases sitting between them. The CDR3 loop spans 14 amino acids. CDR3 in DNA: TGTGCCAGCAGCGCCAGTAGCGGCTCCTACGAGCAGTACTTC. Amino acid sequence: CASSASSGSYEQYF.

A remark on this clone: This same CDR3 is encoded by further DNA sequences in the sample. The genes are TRBV28 and TRBJ2-7; 13 bases are a match to TRBD2. Trimming removed 4 bases from V and 1 base from J; junction bases left unmatched: 4. The CDR3 loop spans 16 amino acids. Germline CDR1 MDHEN, CDR2 SYDVKM. CDR3 in amino acids: CASSSGLAGVSYEQYF. For the CDR3, the DNA is TGTGCCAGCAGTTCCGGACTAGCGGGGGTGTCCTACGAGCAGTACTTC.